What follows describes a single T cell receptor beta chain. Germline V gene data show CDR1 as SGHRS and CDR2 as YFSETQ. Unmatched junction bases numbered 15, after V lost 4 bases and J lost 5 bases. The CDR3 covers 17 residues. Using immunoSEQ multiplex PCR, the repertoire was profiled, and TCRdb retains in-frame clones only, with some absent. The repertoire holds about half a million clones, with roughly nine tenths as singletons. The data are from a study of blood T cell repertoires in COVID-19. Specimen: peripheral blood. The chain links TRBV5-1 to TRBJ2-1; 7 bases agree with TRBD1. The source of this sequence is a man aged 18 to 29 with COVID-19, enrolled during active disease. The CDR3 reads CASSPPSSLTGDNEQFF. CDR3 DNA sequence: TGCGCCAGCAGCCCCCCTTCTTCTCTCACAGGGGACAATGAGCAGTTCTTC.